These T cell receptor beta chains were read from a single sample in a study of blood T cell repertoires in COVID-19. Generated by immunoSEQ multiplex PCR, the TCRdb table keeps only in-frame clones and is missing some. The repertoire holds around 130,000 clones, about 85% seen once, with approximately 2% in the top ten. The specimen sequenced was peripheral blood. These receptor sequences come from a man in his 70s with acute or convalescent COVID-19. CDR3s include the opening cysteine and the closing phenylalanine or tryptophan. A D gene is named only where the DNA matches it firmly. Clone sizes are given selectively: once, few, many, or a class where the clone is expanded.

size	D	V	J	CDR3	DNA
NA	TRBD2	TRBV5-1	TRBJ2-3	CASSLGLAGMWDTQYF	TGCGCCAGCAGCTTGGGGCTAGCGGGGATGTGGGATACGCAGTATTTT
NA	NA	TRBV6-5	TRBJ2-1	CASSYRGTEQFF	TGTGCCAGCAGTTACCGGGGGACTGAGCAGTTCTTC
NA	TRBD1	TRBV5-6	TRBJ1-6	CASSLGSGGGSPLHF	TGTGCCAGCAGCTTGGGGTCAGGGGGCGGTTCACCCCTCCACTTT
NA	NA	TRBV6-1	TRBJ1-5	CASSERDSNQPQHF	TGTGCCAGCAGTGAAAGAGATAGCAATCAGCCCCAGCATTTT
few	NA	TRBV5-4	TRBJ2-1	CASSLVVASYNEQFF	TGTGCCAGCAGCTTGGTGGTAGCGAGTTACAATGAGCAGTTCTTC
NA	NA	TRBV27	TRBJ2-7	CASSGWVGSHEQYF	TGTGCCAGCAGTGGGTGGGTGGGTAGCCACGAGCAGTACTTC
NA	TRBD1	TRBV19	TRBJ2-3	CASSASRDRGQYF	TGTGCCAGTAGTGCATCCCGGGACAGGGGGCAGTATTTT
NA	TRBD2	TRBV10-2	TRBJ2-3	CASSRTSEGTDTQYF	TGCGCCAGCAGTCGGACTAGCGAGGGCACAGATACGCAGTATTTT
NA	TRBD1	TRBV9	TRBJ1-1	CASSVMTGVGTEAFF	TGTGCCAGCAGCGTGATGACAGGGGTAGGAACTGAAGCTTTCTTT
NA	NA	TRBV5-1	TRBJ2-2	CASSFDPGTGELFF	TGCGCCAGCAGCTTCGACCCGGGGACCGGGGAGCTGTTTTTT
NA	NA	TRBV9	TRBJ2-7	CASSVGAGASSYEQYF	TGTGCCAGCAGCGTAGGGGCGGGGGCGAGCTCCTACGAGCAGTACTTC
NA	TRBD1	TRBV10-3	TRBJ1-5	CAIRQGVDSNQPQHF	TGTGCCATCCGACAGGGGGTAGATAGCAATCAGCCCCAGCATTTT
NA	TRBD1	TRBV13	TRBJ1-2	CASSNSLDRILANYGYTF	TGTGCCAGCAGCAACTCTTTGGACAGGATCCTGGCTAACTATGGCTACACCTTC
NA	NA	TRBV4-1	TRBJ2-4	CASSQDRNIQYF	TGCGCCAGCAGCCAAGACAGAAACATTCAGTACTTC
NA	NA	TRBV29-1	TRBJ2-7	CSAGGMTSYEQYF	TGCAGCGCCGGAGGGATGACCTCCTACGAGCAGTACTTC
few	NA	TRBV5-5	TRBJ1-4	CASSLSGPEAIGVF	TGTGCCAGCAGCTTGTCCGGGCCGGAGGCCATTGGGGTTTTT
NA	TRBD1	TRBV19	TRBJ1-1	CASEGQRTEAFF	TGTGCCAGCGAGGGACAGCGGACTGAAGCTTTCTTT
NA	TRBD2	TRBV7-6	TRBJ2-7	CASSLASGLAGGYYEQYF	TGTGCCAGCAGCTTAGCCTCAGGACTAGCGGGGGGGTACTACGAGCAGTACTTC
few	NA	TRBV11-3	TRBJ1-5	CASKNDISNQPQHF	TGTGCCAGCAAAAATGACATTAGCAATCAGCCCCAGCATTTT
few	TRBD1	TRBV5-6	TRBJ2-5	CASSFGTEETQYF	TGTGCCAGCAGCTTTGGGACAGAAGAGACCCAGTACTTC
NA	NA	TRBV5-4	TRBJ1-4	CASSLEQGPNEKLFF	TGTGCCAGCAGCTTGGAGCAGGGGCCTAATGAAAAACTGTTTTTT
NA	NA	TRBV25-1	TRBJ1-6	CASSGAGLAPLHF	TGTGCCAGCAGTGGGGCAGGCCTGGCACCCCTCCACTTT
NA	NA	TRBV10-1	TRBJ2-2	CASSESGIGPNTGELFF	TGCGCCAGCAGTGAGTCCGGGATTGGGCCTAACACCGGGGAGCTGTTTTTT
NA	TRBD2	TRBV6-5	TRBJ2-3	CASSPVAGITDTQYF	TGTGCCAGCAGTCCGGTAGCGGGGATCACAGATACGCAGTATTTT
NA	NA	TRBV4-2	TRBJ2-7	CASSQEGGVSAREQYF	TGTGCCAGCAGCCAAGAGGGCGGGGTCTCGGCTCGGGAGCAGTACTTC
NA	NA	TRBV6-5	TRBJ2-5	CASSYGQQETQYF	TGTGCCAGCAGTTACGGTCAGCAAGAGACCCAGTACTTC
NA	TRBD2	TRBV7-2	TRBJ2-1	CASSTPGLAGGSSYNEQFF	TGTGCCAGCAGCACACCGGGACTAGCGGGGGGGAGCTCCTACAATGAGCAGTTCTTC